One and the same sample provided the 6 T cell receptor beta chains below, sequenced in a study of shared clonotypes between healthy human individuals (dated by TCRdb to about 2020). Library preparation was by the immunoSEQ multiplex PCR assay. In its TCRdb copy, this immuneACCESS table keeps in-frame sequences only and misses some clones. Where compared with another copy, unresolved V genes explain less than half of these, and the others have no known cause. The sample records a few million clones, more than 85% of which are singletons. The ten largest clones add up to roughly 0.36% of the sample. Sequencing was performed on naive CD4+ T cells from PBMCs. In the paper's terms, the cell subset or site label means: CD45RA+ positively selected. The receptors shown here come from a young man in good health. Some clones in this sample may be carry-over from other donors' samples.

V and J are TRBV19 and TRBJ2-3; D not resolved. Trimming removed 3 bases from V and 0 bases from J, with 10 bases in between. The germline V gene encodes CDR1 LNHDA and CDR2 SQIVND (reference sequence). The CDR3 covers 15 residues. The CDR3 DNA sequence: TGTGCCAGTAGTATGCCTAGGACCAGCACAGATACGCAGTATTTT. It is translated as CASSMPRTSTDTQYF. The whole variable domain, filled in from reference TRBV19 and TRBJ2-3, reads DGGITQSPKYLFRKEGQNVTLSCEQNLNHDAMYWYRQDPGQGLRLIYYSQIVNDFQKGDIAEGYSVSREKKESFPLTVTSAQKNPTAFYLCASSMPRTSTDTQYFGPGTRLTVL.

Only one count was recorded for this clone. The chain couples TRBV6-1 to TRBJ1-5; a weak D match, TRBD1 (5 bases). Trimming left V 0 bases short and J 5 bases short, with 17 bases between. In germline, CDR1 is MNHNS, CDR2 SASEGT. This CDR3 has 17 amino acids. DNA for the CDR3: TGTGCCAGCAGTGAAGCGGGTTGGGACGGTGGGTATCAGCCCCAGCATTTT. It translates to CASSEAGWDGGYQPQHF.

The chain uses TRBV6-5 and TRBJ2-5, with D possibly being TRBD1 (5 bases). Germline-derived CDR1 and CDR2 are MNHEY and SVGAGI. Trimming stripped 2 bases from V and 4 bases from J, with 14 bases between. This CDR3 spans 15 amino acids. CDR3 nucleotide sequence: TGTGCCAGCAGTTACCAGGGTACTCAAACAGAGACCCAGTACTTC. It is translated as CASSYQGTQTETQYF.

This chain uses TRBV21-1 with TRBJ1-2. TRBV21-1 counts as a pseudogene. The CDR3 totals 16 residues. The CDR3 nucleotides read TGTGCCAGCAGCCCCCGAGGAGGGAGGGTACTCTATGGCTACACCTTC. Translated: CASSPRGGRVLYGYTF.

The J gene is TRBJ1-1, the V gene TRBV14, with D tentatively TRBD1 (6 bases). The CDR3 spans 16 residues. V lost 0 bases to trimming and J lost 2 bases, with 13 bases between them. Germline V gene sequence: CDR1 SGHDN, CDR2 FVKESK. The CDR3 region is CASSQDWGQINTEAFF. The CDR3 coding sequence is TGTGCCAGCAGCCAAGATTGGGGGCAGATAAACACTGAAGCTTTCTTT.

The chain combines TRBV6-5 with TRBJ1-2; D may be TRBD1 (5 bases). Germline CDR1 is MNHEY and CDR2 is SVGAGI. The CDR3 is 12 amino acids. V was trimmed by 5 bases and J by 7 bases, leaving 11 bases between them. The CDR3 protein is CASSGTLGGYTF. The CDR3, as DNA: TGTGCCAGCAGTGGGACCCTAGGTGGCTACACCTTC.